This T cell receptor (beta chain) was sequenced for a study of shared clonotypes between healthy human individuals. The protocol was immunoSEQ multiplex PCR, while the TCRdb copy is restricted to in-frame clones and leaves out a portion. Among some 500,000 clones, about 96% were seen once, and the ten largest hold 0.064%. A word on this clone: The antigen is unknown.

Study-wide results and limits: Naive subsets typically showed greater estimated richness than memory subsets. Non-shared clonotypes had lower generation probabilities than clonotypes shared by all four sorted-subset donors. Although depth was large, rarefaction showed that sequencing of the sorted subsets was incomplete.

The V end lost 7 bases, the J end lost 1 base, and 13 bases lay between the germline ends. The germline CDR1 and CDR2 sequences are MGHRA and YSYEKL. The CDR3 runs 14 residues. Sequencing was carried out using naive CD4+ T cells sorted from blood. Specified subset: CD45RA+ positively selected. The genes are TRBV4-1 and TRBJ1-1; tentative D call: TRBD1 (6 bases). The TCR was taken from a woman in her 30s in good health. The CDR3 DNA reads TGCGCCAGCAATAGAGACAGGCCGAACACTGAAGCTTTCTTT. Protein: CASNRDRPNTEAFF.